This T cell receptor beta chain was sequenced for a study of cytomegalovirus exposure and HLA in healthy donors. Points from the study as a whole: Most TCR beta V segments were productive about 90% or about 30% of the time in an earlier analysis.

This CDR3 contains 13 residues. The V end lost 4 bases, the J end lost 11 bases, and 15 bases lay between the germline ends. In germline, CDR1 is MDHEN, CDR2 SYDVKM. To note about this clone: The antigen remains undetermined.

Vbeta (60) and Jbeta (13) primers were used in the PCR. Measured with immunoSEQ multiplex PCR; TCRdb has only the in-frame clones, and not every one. The listing contains around 100,000 clones. The sample taken for sequencing was PBMCs. The rearrangement uses TRBV28 and TRBJ2-1; D perhaps matches TRBD1 (6 bases). This receptor was identified in a man aged 25-45 years in good health and CMV-seronegative. CDR3 loop: CASSSPQQGKQFF. Written as DNA, the CDR3 is TGTGCCAGCAGTTCCCCCCAACAGGGAAAGCAGTTCTTC.